These 11 T cell receptor beta chains were sequenced from one sample in a study of shared clonotypes between healthy human individuals (dated by TCRdb to 2018 to 2020). The library came from the immunoSEQ multiplex PCR assay. Not all clones reach the TCRdb copy of this immuneACCESS table, which keeps in-frame sequences only. Checked studies attribute under half of the gap to unresolved V genes and leave the rest unexplained. The sample table contains a few hundred thousand clones; only one count was recorded for less than 85% of them. The ten largest clones add up to about 9.3% of the sample. The sequenced material came from memory CD4+ T cells sorted from blood. This specimen's cell subset or site label, per the study, means: CD45RA-negative fraction. Every receptor here comes from a man aged 25 to 40 in good health.

This clone was counted only a few times. This chain joins TRBV29-1 and TRBJ2-5, with TRBD1 identical over 7 bases. Germline CDR1 and CDR2: SQVTM and ANQGSEA. Unmatched junction bases numbered 10, after V lost 3 bases and J lost 6 bases. The CDR3 has 14 residues. The CDR3 sequence: CSVETQTGTKTQYF. The CDR3 DNA sequence: TGCAGCGTTGAGACCCAGACAGGGACGAAGACCCAGTACTTC.

The chain combines TRBV5-1 with TRBJ2-1; 9 positions agree with TRBD2. The CDR3 is 14 residues long. Germline assignment: CDR1 SGHRS and CDR2 YFSETQ. J was trimmed by 6 bases and V by 5 bases; bases with no gene match: 6. The CDR3 here is CASREPAGGNEQFF. The CDR3, as DNA: TGCGCCAGCAGGGAACCAGCGGGAGGCAATGAGCAGTTCTTC. The whole variable domain, filled in from reference TRBV5-1 and TRBJ2-1, reads KAGVTQTPRYLIKTRGQQVTLSCSPISGHRSVSWYQQTPGQGLQFLFEYFSETQRNKGNFPGRFSGRQFSNSRSEMNVSTLELGDSALYLCASREPAGGNEQFFGPGTRLTVL.

The chain uses TRBV2 and TRBJ2-3; unclear D gene. V gave up 1 base and J gave up 6 bases, with 11 bases separating them. This CDR3 is built from 14 residues. Per the germline V gene, CDR1 is SNHLY and CDR2 is FYNNEI. The CDR3 DNA is TGTGCCAGCAGTGAAGACCACGGGCAGGATACGCAGTATTTT. Translated: CASSEDHGQDTQYF.

The chain joins TRBV5-1 to TRBJ2-5, with D perhaps TRBD1 or TRBD2 (6 bases each). There are 16 residues in the CDR3. Germline-derived CDR1 and CDR2 are SGHRS and YFSETQ. V was trimmed by 4 bases and J by 4 bases, leaving 20 bases between them. CDR3 loop: CASSPGADGRAETQYF. The CDR3 DNA is TGCGCCAGCAGCCCGGGGGCCGATGGTCGAGCAGAGACCCAGTACTTC.

This clone has just one count. The chain couples TRBV7-2 to TRBJ2-7; 9 bases line up with TRBD2. V dropped 2 bases and J dropped 0; count of bases not matched to a gene: 8. Germline V lookup: CDR1 SGHTA, CDR2 FQGNSA. The CDR3 covers 17 residues. The CDR3 protein is CASSLLQTSGLSYEQYF. In nucleotides, the CDR3 is TGTGCCAGCAGCTTACTCCAGACTAGCGGCCTCTCCTACGAGCAGTACTTC.

V and J are TRBV11-1 and TRBJ2-7; no firm D call. The CDR3 totals 13 residues. The germline V gene has CDR1 SGHAT and CDR2 FQDESV (reference sequence). The CDR3 sequence is CASSLDRSSIRSV. DNA of the CDR3: TGTGCCAGCAGCTTAGATAGGTCGTCGATCCGGTCTGTC.

The gene calls are TRBV30 and TRBJ2-1; 7 bases agree with TRBD2. The CDR3 consists of 14 residues. Germline V gene sequence: CDR1 GTSNPN, CDR2 SVGIG (reference sequence). The V and J ends lost 1 base and 4 bases, in that order; junction bases with no gene match: 4. This chain's CDR3 is CAWSGGGGYNEQFF. The CDR3 DNA reads TGTGCCTGGAGTGGTGGGGGGGGATACAATGAGCAGTTCTTC.

The sample holds a few counts of this clone. J is TRBJ2-1 and V is TRBV7-9, with 10 bases matching TRBD2. The germline CDR1 and CDR2 sequences are SEHNR and FQNEAQ (reference sequence). J lost 1 base, V lost 5 bases, and 2 bases had no gene match. The CDR3 sequence is 15 residues long. The CDR3 DNA follows: TGTGCCAGCAGCCCTAGCGGGGGATCCTACAATGAGCAGTTCTTC. Its protein product is CASSPSGGSYNEQFF. Drawing the rest from reference TRBV7-9 and TRBJ2-1, the complete variable domain is DTGVSQNPRHKITKRGQNVTFRCDPISEHNRLYWYRQTLGQGPEFLTYFQNEAQLEKSRLLSDRFSAERPKGSFSTLEIQRTEQGDSAMYLCASSPSGGSYNEQFFGPGTRLTVL.

V gene TRBV7-9 combines with J gene TRBJ2-1; 8 nucleotides agree with TRBD2. After removal of 1 base from V and 8 bases from J, the junction contained 7 bases not matched to a gene. The germline V gene has CDR1 SEHNR and CDR2 FQNEAQ (reference sequence). There are 15 residues in the CDR3. This CDR3 reads CASSLVQREWYEQFF. The CDR3 DNA is TGTGCCAGCAGCTTAGTCCAGCGGGAGTGGTATGAGCAGTTCTTC.

The sample holds one count of this clone. The chain joins TRBV5-8 to TRBJ2-2; D is ambiguous. The CDR3 runs 15 residues. V lost 3 bases to trimming and J lost 2 bases, with 11 bases between them. The germline V gene encodes CDR1 SGHTS and CDR2 YDEGEE. The chain's CDR3 is CASSSGRVNTGELFF. DNA of the CDR3: TGTGCCAGCAGCTCCGGACGGGTTAACACCGGGGAGCTGTTTTTT.

V and J are TRBV6-5 and TRBJ2-3; a possible D gene is TRBD1 (5 bases). The germline V gene has CDR1 MNHEY and CDR2 SVGAGI. The V end was cut by 2 bases, the J end by 4 bases, with 10 bases between. This CDR3 is 14 amino acids long. This CDR3 reads CASSYRGWADTQYF. The DNA of the CDR3 is TGTGCCAGCAGTTACAGGGGATGGGCAGATACGCAGTATTTT.